This T cell receptor beta chain came from a study of untreated major depressive disorder. Every depressed patient was matched in pairs with a non-depressed control on sex, age, current smoking status and body mass index. TCRdb's copy holds only in-frame clones and misses some; the assay was immunoSEQ multiplex PCR. The profile shows around 20,000 clones, 85% to 90% of them singletons. Regarding the study as a whole: The small study sample limits how generally findings apply.

Comments on this clone: Its antigen is not identified.

The sequence came from a woman in her thirties or forties in good health. The sample comprised CD4+ T cells from PBMCs.

The DNA for the CDR3 is TGTGCCAGCTCACCTAAAAAAGAGACCCAGTACTTC. It codes for CASSPKKETQYF. The V and J genes are TRBV18 and TRBJ2-5; unclear D gene. Germline-derived CDR1 and CDR2 are KGHSH and LQKENI. Trimming took off 3 bases at V and 3 bases at J, with 5 bases between the two ends. The CDR3 totals 12 residues.